The entry that follows covers one TCR beta chain sequence. Its matching antigen is unknown. These data originate in a study of T cell repertoires in cytomegalovirus infection. As for the study in general: Carrying CMV and the relevant HLA type showed in public TCR beta signatures.

TCRdb independently ran MiXCR on the reads; one entry per CDR3 protein. In the table there are about 350,000 distinct CDR3 sequences, 34% of which are singletons. The source material was cultured PBMCs, sampled from culture after CMV antigen stimulation. This TCR came from a human donor in good health (CMV status not recorded). Some clones in this sample may be carry-over from other donors' samples.

This CDR3 is CASSPYPASGPFIAKNIQYF. The CDR3 nucleotides are TGTGCCAGCAGTCCCTACCCGGCTAGCGGGCCCTTCATAGCCAAAAACATTCAGTACTTC. The chain links TRBV27 to TRBJ2-4; the match to TRBD2 covers 8 bases. Germline CDR1 is MNHEY and CDR2 is SMNVEV (reference sequence). V was pared by 5 bases and J by 0 bases, with 18 bases of the junction left unmatched. CDR3 length equals 20 residues.